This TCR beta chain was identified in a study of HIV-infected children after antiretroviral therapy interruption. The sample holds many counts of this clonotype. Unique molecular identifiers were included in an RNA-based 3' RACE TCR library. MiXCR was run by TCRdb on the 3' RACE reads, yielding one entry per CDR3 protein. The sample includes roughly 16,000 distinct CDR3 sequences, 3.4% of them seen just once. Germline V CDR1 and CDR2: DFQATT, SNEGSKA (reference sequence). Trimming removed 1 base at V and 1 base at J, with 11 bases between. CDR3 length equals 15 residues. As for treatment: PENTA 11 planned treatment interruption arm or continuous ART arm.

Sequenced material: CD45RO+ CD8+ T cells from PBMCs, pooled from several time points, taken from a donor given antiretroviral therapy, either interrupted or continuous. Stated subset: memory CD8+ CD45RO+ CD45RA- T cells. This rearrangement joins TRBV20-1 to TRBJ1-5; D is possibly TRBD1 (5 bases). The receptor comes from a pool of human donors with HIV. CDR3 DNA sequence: TGCAGTGCTAGAGTTCAGGGCTTGAGCAATCAGCCCCAGCATTTT. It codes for CSARVQGLSNQPQHF.